This paragraph covers one T cell receptor (beta chain) sequence. Its antigen is not known. These data originate in a study of T cell responses to AZD1222 COVID-19 vaccine. Study-level findings and limits: Unmutated variant regions are reportedly targeted by nearly half of spike-specific TCRs.

Profiled with immunoSEQ multiplex PCR; TCRdb holds only in-frame clones, not every one. Found here are 150,000 to 200,000 clones, around 90% of them singletons; the top ten hold 1.3% to 1.5%. This TCR was sampled from an adult in good health. Sample: peripheral blood, taken on day 0 of AZD1222 vaccination.

DNA for the CDR3: TGTGCCAGCTCACCCTCCTCGGCAGGGACCTACGAGCAGTACTTC. Translated, it gives CASSPSSAGTYEQYF. This chain links TRBV18 with TRBJ2-7; the D gene is possibly TRBD1 (5 bases). CDR1 and CDR2 from the germline V gene are KGHSH and LQKENI. The CDR3 has 15 amino acids. The ends were cut back, 3 bases at V and 2 bases at J, with 14 bases in the middle.